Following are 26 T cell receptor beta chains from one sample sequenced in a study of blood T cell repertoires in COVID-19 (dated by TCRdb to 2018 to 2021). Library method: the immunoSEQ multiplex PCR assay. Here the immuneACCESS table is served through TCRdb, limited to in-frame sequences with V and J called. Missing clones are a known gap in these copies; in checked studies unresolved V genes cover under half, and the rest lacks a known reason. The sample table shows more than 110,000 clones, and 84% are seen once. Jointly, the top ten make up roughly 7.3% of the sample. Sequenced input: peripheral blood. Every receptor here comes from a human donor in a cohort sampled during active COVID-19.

The CDR3 DNA reads as TGTGCCAGCAGTTACTCAGAGACTAGCTACGGGGAGCTGTTTTTT. This codes for CASSYSETSYGELFF. This sequence joins TRBV6-6 and TRBJ2-2; TRBD2 aligns across 7 bases. The junction had 5 bases not matched to a gene; V was cut back by 0 bases and J by 7 bases. In germline, CDR1 is MNHNY, CDR2 SVGAGI (reference sequence). The CDR3 is 15 residues long.

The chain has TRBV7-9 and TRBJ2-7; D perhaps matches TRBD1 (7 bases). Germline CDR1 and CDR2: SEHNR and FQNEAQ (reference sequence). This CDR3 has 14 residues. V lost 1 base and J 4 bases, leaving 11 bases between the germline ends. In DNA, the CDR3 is TGTGCCAGCAGCTTAGTTGCAGGGGGGTACGAGCAGTACTTC. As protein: CASSLVAGGYEQYF. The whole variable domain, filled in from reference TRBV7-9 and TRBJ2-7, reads DTGVSQNPRHKITKRGQNVTFRCDPISEHNRLYWYRQTLGQGPEFLTYFQNEAQLEKSRLLSDRFSAERPKGSFSTLEIQRTEQGDSAMYLCASSLVAGGYEQYFGPGTRLTVT.

The DNA of the CDR3 is TGTGCCAGCTCACACCGGACAAACCAAGAGACCCAGTACTTC. It specifies CASSHRTNQETQYF. This chain links TRBV18 with TRBJ2-5, with a tentative D call TRBD1 (5 bases). The ends were cut back, 4 bases at V and 0 bases at J, with 9 bases in the middle. The CDR3 extends over 14 amino acids. Germline CDR1 reads KGHSH; CDR2 reads LQKENI.

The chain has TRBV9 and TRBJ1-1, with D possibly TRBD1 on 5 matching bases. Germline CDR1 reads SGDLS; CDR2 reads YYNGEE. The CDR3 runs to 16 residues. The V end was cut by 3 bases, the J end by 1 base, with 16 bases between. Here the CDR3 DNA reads TGTGCCAGCAGCGCGGGGGTAGGGTTTTGGAACACTGAAGCTTTCTTT. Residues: CASSAGVGFWNTEAFF. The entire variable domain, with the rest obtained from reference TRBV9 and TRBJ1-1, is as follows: DSGVTQTPKHLITATGQRVTLRCSPRSGDLSVYWYQQSLDQGLQFLIQYYNGEERAKGNILERFSAQQFPDLHSELNLSSLELGDSALYFCASSAGVGFWNTEAFFGQGTRLTVV.

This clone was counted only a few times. Here the CDR3 DNA reads TGTGCCAGCAGCTTGGGGACAGGAGCGAACACCGGGGAGCTGTTTTTT. Protein product: CASSLGTGANTGELFF. The chain links TRBV5-4 to TRBJ2-2; 7 bases match TRBD1. The CDR3 is 16 residues long. The ends lost 0 bases at V and 0 bases at J; junction bases unmatched: 2. CDR1 SGHNT and CDR2 YYREEE come from the germline V gene (reference sequence).

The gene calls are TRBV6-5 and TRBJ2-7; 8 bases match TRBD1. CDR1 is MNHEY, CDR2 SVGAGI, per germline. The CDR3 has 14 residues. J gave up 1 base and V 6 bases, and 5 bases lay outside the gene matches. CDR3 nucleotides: TGTGCCAGCAGGAGACAGGGGACATCCTACGAGCAGTACTTC. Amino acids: CASRRQGTSYEQYF.

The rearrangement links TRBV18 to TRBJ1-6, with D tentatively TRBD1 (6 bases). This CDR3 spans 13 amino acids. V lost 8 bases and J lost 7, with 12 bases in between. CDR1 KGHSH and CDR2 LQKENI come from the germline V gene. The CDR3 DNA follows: TGTGCCAGCCGACAGGATTTGAATTCACCCCTCCACTTT. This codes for CASRQDLNSPLHF. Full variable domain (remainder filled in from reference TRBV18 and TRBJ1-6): NAGVMQNPRHLVRRRGQEARLRCSPMKGHSHVYWYRQLPEEGLKFMVYLQKENIIDESGMPKERFSAEFPKEGPSILRIQQVVRGDSAAYFCASRQDLNSPLHFGNGTRLTVT.

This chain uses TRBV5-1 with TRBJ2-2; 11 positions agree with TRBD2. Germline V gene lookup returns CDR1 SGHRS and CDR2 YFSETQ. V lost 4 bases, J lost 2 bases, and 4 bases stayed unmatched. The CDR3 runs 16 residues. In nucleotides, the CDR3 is TGCGCCAGCAGCATACTAGCGGGGGAAAACACCGGGGAGCTGTTTTTT. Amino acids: CASSILAGENTGELFF.

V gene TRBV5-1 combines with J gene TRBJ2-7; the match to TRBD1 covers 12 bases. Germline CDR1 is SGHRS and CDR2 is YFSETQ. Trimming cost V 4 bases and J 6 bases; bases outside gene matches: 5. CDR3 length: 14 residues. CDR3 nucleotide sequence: TGCGCCAGCAGCACGGGACAGGGGGCCTTCGAGCAGTACTTC. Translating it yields CASSTGQGAFEQYF.

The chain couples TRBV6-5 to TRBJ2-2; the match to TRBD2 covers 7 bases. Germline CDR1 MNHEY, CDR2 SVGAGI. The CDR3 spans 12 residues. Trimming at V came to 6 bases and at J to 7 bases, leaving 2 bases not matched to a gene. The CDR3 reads CASSGRIGELFF. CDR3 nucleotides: TGTGCCAGCAGCGGGAGGATCGGGGAGCTGTTTTTT.

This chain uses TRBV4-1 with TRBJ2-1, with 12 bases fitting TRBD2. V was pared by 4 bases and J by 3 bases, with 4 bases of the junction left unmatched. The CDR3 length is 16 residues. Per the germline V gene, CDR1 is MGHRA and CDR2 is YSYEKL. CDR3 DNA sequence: TGCGCCAGCAGCCGAGAGACTAGCGGGGGCTACAATGAGCAGTTCTTC. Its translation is CASSRETSGGYNEQFF.

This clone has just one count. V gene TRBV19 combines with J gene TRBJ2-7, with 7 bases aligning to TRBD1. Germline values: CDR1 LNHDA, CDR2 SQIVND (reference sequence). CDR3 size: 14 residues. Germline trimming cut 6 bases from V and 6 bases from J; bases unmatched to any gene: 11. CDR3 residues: CASSHREGGSEQYF. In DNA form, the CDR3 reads TGTGCCAGTAGCCACAGGGAAGGGGGCTCCGAGCAGTACTTC.

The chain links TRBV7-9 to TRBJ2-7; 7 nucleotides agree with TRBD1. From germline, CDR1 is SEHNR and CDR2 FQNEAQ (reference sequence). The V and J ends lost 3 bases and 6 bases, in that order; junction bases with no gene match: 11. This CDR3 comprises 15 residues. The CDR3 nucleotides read TGTGCCAGCAGCTTTCTCAGGGGGTCATCGGGCGAGCAGTACTTC. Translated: CASSFLRGSSGEQYF.

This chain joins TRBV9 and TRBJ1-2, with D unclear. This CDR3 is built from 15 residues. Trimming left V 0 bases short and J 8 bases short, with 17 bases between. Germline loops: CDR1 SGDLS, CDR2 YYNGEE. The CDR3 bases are TGTGCCAGCAGCGTAGTGGTAGGACTCCCCCACGGCTACACCTTC. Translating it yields CASSVVVGLPHGYTF.

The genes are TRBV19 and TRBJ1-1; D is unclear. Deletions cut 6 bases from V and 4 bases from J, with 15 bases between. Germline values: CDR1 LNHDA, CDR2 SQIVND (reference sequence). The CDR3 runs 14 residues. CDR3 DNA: TGTGCCAGTAGCACCGACTTCCCCTTCACTGAAGCTTTCTTT. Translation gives CASSTDFPFTEAFF.

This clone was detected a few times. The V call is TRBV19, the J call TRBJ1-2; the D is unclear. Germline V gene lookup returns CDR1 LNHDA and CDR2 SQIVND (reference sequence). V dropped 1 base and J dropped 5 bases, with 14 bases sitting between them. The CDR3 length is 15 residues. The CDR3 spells CASSIGPGSGYGYTF. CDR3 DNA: TGTGCCAGTAGTATAGGCCCCGGGTCGGGTTATGGCTACACCTTC.

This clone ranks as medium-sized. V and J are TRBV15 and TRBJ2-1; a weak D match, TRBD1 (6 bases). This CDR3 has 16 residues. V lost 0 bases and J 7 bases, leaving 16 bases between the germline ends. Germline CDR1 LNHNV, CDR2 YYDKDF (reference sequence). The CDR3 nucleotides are TGTGCCACCAGCAGAGATGATGGCAACAGGGTGAATGAGCAGTTCTTC. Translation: CATSRDDGNRVNEQFF. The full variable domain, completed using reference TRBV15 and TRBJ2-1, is DAMVIQNPRYQVTQFGKPVTLSCSQTLNHNVMYWYQQKSSQAPKLLFHYYDKDFNNEADTPDNFQSRRPNTSFCFLDIRSPGLGDTAMYLCATSRDDGNRVNEQFFGPGTRLTVL.

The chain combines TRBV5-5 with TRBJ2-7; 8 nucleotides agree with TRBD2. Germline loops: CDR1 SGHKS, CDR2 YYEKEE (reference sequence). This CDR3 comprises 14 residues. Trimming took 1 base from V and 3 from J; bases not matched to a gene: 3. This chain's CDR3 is CASSLLAGSYEQYF. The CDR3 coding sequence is TGTGCCAGCAGCTTGTTAGCGGGGAGCTACGAGCAGTACTTC.

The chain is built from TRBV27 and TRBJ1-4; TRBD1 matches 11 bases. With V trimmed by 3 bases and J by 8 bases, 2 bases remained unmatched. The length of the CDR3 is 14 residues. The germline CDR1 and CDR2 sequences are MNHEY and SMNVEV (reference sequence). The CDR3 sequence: CASSLGTGGEKLFF. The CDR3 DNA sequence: TGTGCCAGCAGTTTGGGGACAGGGGGAGAAAAACTGTTTTTT.

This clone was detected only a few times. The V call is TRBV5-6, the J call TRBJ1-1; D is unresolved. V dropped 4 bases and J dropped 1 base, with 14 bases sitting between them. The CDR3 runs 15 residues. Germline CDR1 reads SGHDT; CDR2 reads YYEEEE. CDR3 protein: CASSRSTGRNTEAFF. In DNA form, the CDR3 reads TGTGCCAGCAGCCGCTCGACCGGGAGGAACACTGAAGCTTTCTTT. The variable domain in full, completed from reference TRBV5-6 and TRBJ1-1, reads DAGVTQSPTHLIKTRGQQVTLRCSPKSGHDTVSWYQQALGQGPQFIFQYYEEEERQRGNFPDRFSGHQFPNYSSELNVNALLLGDSALYLCASSRSTGRNTEAFFGQGTRLTVV.

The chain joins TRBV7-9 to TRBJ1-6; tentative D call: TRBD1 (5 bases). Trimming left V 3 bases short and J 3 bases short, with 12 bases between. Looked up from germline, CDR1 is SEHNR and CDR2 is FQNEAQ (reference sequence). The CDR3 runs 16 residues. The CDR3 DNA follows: TGTGCCAGCAGCTTGGGTCAGGGCAACTATAATTCACCCCTCCACTTT. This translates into CASSLGQGNYNSPLHF.

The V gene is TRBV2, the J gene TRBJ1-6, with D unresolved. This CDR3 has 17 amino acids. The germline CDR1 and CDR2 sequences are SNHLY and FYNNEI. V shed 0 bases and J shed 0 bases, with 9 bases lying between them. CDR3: CASSEANGLSYNSPLHF. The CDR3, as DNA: TGTGCCAGCAGTGAAGCTAACGGACTCTCCTATAATTCACCCCTCCACTTT.

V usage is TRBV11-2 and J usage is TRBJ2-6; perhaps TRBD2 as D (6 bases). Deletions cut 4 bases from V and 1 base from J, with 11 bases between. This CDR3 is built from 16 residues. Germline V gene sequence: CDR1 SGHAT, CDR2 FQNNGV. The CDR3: CASSSFRGSGANVLTF. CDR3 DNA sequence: TGTGCCAGCAGCTCCTTCCGGGGGTCTGGGGCCAACGTCCTGACTTTC.

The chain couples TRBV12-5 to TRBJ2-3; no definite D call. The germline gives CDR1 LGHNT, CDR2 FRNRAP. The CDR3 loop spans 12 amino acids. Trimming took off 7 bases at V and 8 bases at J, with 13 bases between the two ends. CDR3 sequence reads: CASAPESFTQYF. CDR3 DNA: TGTGCTAGTGCCCCCGAGAGTTTTACGCAGTATTTT.

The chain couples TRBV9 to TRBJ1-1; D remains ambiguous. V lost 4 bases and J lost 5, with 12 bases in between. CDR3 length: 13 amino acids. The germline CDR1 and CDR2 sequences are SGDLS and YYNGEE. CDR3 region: CASSPTPGTEAFF. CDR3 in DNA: TGTGCCAGCAGCCCAACCCCGGGGACTGAAGCTTTCTTT.

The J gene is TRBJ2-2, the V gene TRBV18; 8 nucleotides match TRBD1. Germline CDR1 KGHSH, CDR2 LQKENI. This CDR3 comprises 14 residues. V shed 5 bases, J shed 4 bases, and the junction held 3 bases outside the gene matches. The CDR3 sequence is CASSGTGATGELFF. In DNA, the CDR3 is TGTGCCAGCTCAGGGACAGGAGCCACCGGGGAGCTGTTTTTT.